The 27 T cell receptor beta chains below come from one sample, sequenced in a study of cytomegalovirus exposure and HLA in healthy donors. In the PCR, 60 Vbeta and 13 Jbeta primers were used. Only in-frame clones appear in the TCRdb table, and some are missing; sequencing was by immunoSEQ multiplex PCR. The listing records roughly 30,000 clones. Source material: PBMCs. All receptors come from a woman between 40 and 55 years old in good health and CMV-seropositive.

This rearrangement joins TRBV10-3 to TRBJ1-2; maybe TRBD1 (5 bases). V lost 2 bases and J lost 7, with 11 bases in between. Germline values: CDR1 ENHRY, CDR2 SYGVKD. The CDR3 runs 13 residues. CDR3 coding DNA: TGTGCCATCAGTGAGGCGGGACGGAGTGGCTACACCTTC. It yields the protein CAISEAGRSGYTF.

This chain links TRBV27 with TRBJ2-1, with a possible D match to TRBD2 (6 bases). Between the trimmed V and J ends, which lost 9 bases and 10 bases, there was a span of 19 bases. The CDR3 sequence is 13 residues long. Germline V CDR1 and CDR2: MNHEY, SMNVEV (reference sequence). In DNA form, the CDR3 reads TGTGCCAGTGCTCCGGGACTTAGGAGGGAGCAGTTCTTC. Protein sequence: CASAPGLRREQFF.

Points on this clone: The same CDR3 is also encoded by other DNA sequences in this sample. This chain links TRBV4-3 with TRBJ2-5, with TRBD2 identical over 7 bases. With V trimmed by 3 bases and J by 4 bases, 11 bases remained unmatched. The CDR3 has 16 amino acids. Looked up from germline, CDR1 is LGHNA and CDR2 is YSLEER. The CDR3 reads CASSHGPGGGRETQYF. The CDR3 DNA reads TGCGCCAGCAGCCATGGCCCTGGGGGGGGTCGAGAGACCCAGTACTTC.

CDR3 coding DNA: TGTGCCAGCTCACAGGACCAGACAGCAGACTACACTGAAGCTTTCTTT. Protein product: CASSQDQTADYTEAFF. J is TRBJ1-1 and V is TRBV18, with a tentative D call TRBD1 (5 bases). The CDR3 sequence is 16 residues long. Trimming stripped 4 bases from V and 3 bases from J, with 18 bases between. CDR1 KGHSH and CDR2 LQKENI come from the germline V gene.

The V call is TRBV19, the J call TRBJ2-2, with 14 bases identical to TRBD2. This CDR3 spans 16 amino acids. The germline CDR1 and CDR2 sequences are LNHDA and SQIVND (reference sequence). J was trimmed by 6 bases and V by 6 bases; bases with no gene match: 6. The CDR3 protein is CASSPGLAGVAGELFF. CDR3 nucleotides: TGTGCCAGTAGCCCGGGACTAGCGGGAGTCGCCGGGGAGCTGTTTTTT.

The J gene is TRBJ2-1, the V gene TRBV29-1; 8 bases are a match to TRBD1. V was clipped by 4 bases and J by 7 bases; unmatched bases: 0. CDR1 and CDR2 (germline): SQVTM, ANQGSEA. This CDR3 is built from 11 residues. The CDR3 DNA sequence: TGCAGCGTTGGGACAGGGAATGAGCAGTTCTTC. It codes for CSVGTGNEQFF.

The V gene is TRBV7-2, the J gene TRBJ1-1; D call uncertain. The CDR3 consists of 15 residues. Between the trimmed V and J ends, which lost 0 bases and 0 bases, there was a span of 8 bases. Germline V gene lookup returns CDR1 SGHTA and CDR2 FQGNSA. The CDR3: CASSLANSLNTEAFF. CDR3 bases: TGTGCCAGCAGCTTAGCGAACTCTTTGAACACTGAAGCTTTCTTT.

The chain uses TRBV29-1 and TRBJ2-5; TRBD2 matches 7 bases. Germline CDR1 is SQVTM and CDR2 is ANQGSEA. The CDR3 sequence is 10 residues long. V lost 7 bases and J lost 7; bases outside the gene matches: 3. CDR3 sequence reads: CSAGGGTQYF. The CDR3 nucleotides are TGCAGCGCGGGAGGAGGGACCCAGTACTTC.

V is TRBV18 and J is TRBJ1-4, with D tentatively TRBD1 (6 bases). Germline V gene data show CDR1 as KGHSH and CDR2 as LQKENI. The CDR3 spans 16 residues. V was trimmed by 6 bases and J by 4 bases, leaving 18 bases between them. CDR3 amino acids: CASSQQGYGGNEKLFF. The DNA for the CDR3 is TGTGCCAGCTCCCAACAGGGTTACGGCGGTAATGAAAAACTGTTTTTT.

CDR3 protein: CASSILGLAGDVRAYNEQFF. The CDR3 DNA follows: TGTGCCAGCAGTATATTGGGACTAGCGGGAGATGTCCGTGCCTACAATGAGCAGTTCTTC. This chain joins TRBV27 and TRBJ2-1, with 14 bases lining up with TRBD2. The CDR3 contains 20 residues. J lost 2 bases, V lost 5 bases, and 14 bases had no gene match. Germline values: CDR1 MNHEY, CDR2 SMNVEV (reference sequence).

The chain combines TRBV6-5 with TRBJ2-1; 9 bases line up with TRBD2. CDR3 length equals 15 residues. Germline assignment: CDR1 MNHEY and CDR2 SVGAGI. Germline trimming cut 7 bases from V and 7 bases from J; bases unmatched to any gene: 11. For the CDR3, the DNA is TGTGCCAGCACCCCCGGCGGGAGGGGCAGGAATGAGCAGTTCTTC. Its translation: CASTPGGRGRNEQFF.

The rearrangement uses TRBV28 and TRBJ1-2, with D hard to call. V was shortened by 10 bases and J by 2 bases, with 17 bases between the two germline ends. The CDR3 length is 14 residues. The V gene's germline CDR1 is MDHEN and CDR2 SYDVKM. This chain's CDR3 is CATFTTTTNYGYTF. CDR3 coding DNA: TGTGCCACTTTCACGACAACGACAAACTATGGCTACACCTTC.

The chain joins TRBV30 to TRBJ1-1; no definite D call. Germline CDR1 and CDR2: GTSNPN and SVGIG (reference sequence). CDR3 length equals 12 residues. Trimming pared 3 bases from V and 4 bases from J, leaving 9 bases between. DNA for the CDR3: TGTGCCTGGAGCGGGGAAGGCACTGAAGCTTTCTTT. This sequence encodes CAWSGEGTEAFF.

The chain combines TRBV28 with TRBJ1-2; 7 positions match TRBD1. The J segment lost 3 bases and the V segment lost 9 bases, leaving 4 bases of the junction unmatched. Germline V gives CDR1 MDHEN, CDR2 SYDVKM. The length of the CDR3 is 12 residues. The CDR3 sequence is CASRQGDYGYTF. CDR3 DNA: TGTGCCAGTCGACAGGGAGACTATGGCTACACCTTC.

This chain connects TRBV6-6 to TRBJ1-5; D ambiguous. Looked up from germline, CDR1 is MNHNY and CDR2 is SVGAGI (reference sequence). CDR3 length equals 12 residues. The ends were cut back, 8 bases at V and 1 base at J, with 6 bases in the middle. The CDR3 spells CASGGSNQPQHF. The CDR3 DNA reads TGTGCCAGCGGTGGCAGCAATCAGCCCCAGCATTTT.

J is TRBJ2-7 and V is TRBV28, with a tentative D call TRBD1 (6 bases). Germline V lookup: CDR1 MDHEN, CDR2 SYDVKM. Trimming took off 3 bases at V and 3 bases at J, with 12 bases between the two ends. The CDR3 sequence is 14 residues long. CDR3 nucleotides: TGTGCCAGCAGTTTTAGAACAGGGCTCTACGAGCAGTACTTC. It yields the protein CASSFRTGLYEQYF.

V is TRBV28 and J is TRBJ2-7, with 7 bases identical to TRBD1. V trimming: 5 bases; J trimming: 1 base; junction bases outside the gene matches: 2. The CDR3 is 13 amino acids. The germline V gene has CDR1 MDHEN and CDR2 SYDVKM. CDR3 coding DNA: TGTGCCAGCAGTCCGGGACAGTCCTACGAGCAGTACTTC. Encoded protein: CASSPGQSYEQYF.

The rearrangement uses TRBV19 and TRBJ1-2; D call uncertain. The CDR3 covers 14 residues. Germline V CDR1 and CDR2: LNHDA, SQIVND (reference sequence). V was pared by 6 bases and J by 4 bases, with 15 bases between. CDR3 sequence: CASSENYGIYGYTF. The CDR3 bases are TGTGCCAGTAGCGAGAACTATGGAATCTATGGCTACACCTTC.

The chain has TRBV5-6 and TRBJ2-7, with D tentatively TRBD1 (5 bases). V lost 0 bases, J lost 7 bases, and 11 bases lay in between. The CDR3 runs to 13 residues. The germline gives CDR1 SGHDT, CDR2 YYEEEE. The DNA of the CDR3 is TGTGCCAGCAGCTTGGATCTGGGGCTAGAGCAGTACTTC. Translating gives CASSLDLGLEQYF.

Judged by frequency, this clone is medium-sized (0.01 to 0.1%). V and J are TRBV7-9 and TRBJ2-7, with 7 bases lining up with TRBD2. Germline V gives CDR1 SEHNR, CDR2 FQNEAQ (reference sequence). The junction had 10 bases not matched to a gene; V was cut back by 8 bases and J by 3 bases. The CDR3 spans 14 residues. CDR3 residues: CASLAAGVDYEQYF. In DNA, the CDR3 is TGTGCCAGCTTGGCGGCGGGAGTGGACTACGAGCAGTACTTC.

The chain uses TRBV21-1 and TRBJ1-2; TRBD1, the table's D call, lacks a check against the DNA. TRBV21-1 is listed as a pseudogene. The CDR3 covers 13 residues. Here the CDR3 reads CASSPDRGRGYTF. DNA for the CDR3: TGTGCCAGCAGCCCGGACAGGGGGCGAGGCTACACCTTC.

V is TRBV11-2 and J is TRBJ2-7, with 7 bases fitting TRBD1. CDR1 and CDR2 (germline): SGHAT, FQNNGV. The CDR3 sequence is 14 residues long. J gave up 4 bases and V 5 bases, and 8 bases lay outside the gene matches. Here the CDR3 reads CASSHQQGKYEQYF. The CDR3 DNA sequence: TGTGCCAGCAGCCACCAACAGGGGAAGTACGAGCAGTACTTC.

The chain is built from TRBV11-2 and TRBJ1-1; D perhaps matches TRBD1 (5 bases). The germline CDR1 and CDR2 sequences are SGHAT and FQNNGV. Trimming pared 7 bases from V and 12 bases from J, leaving 18 bases between. This CDR3 region has 12 residues. CDR3 in amino acids: CASIPGHGGPFF. DNA of the CDR3: TGTGCCAGCATCCCGGGGCACGGGGGTCCTTTCTTT.

This chain joins TRBV30 and TRBJ1-5, with 7 positions matching TRBD1. Germline V gene sequence: CDR1 GTSNPN, CDR2 SVGIG (reference sequence). Unmatched junction bases numbered 11, after V lost 3 bases and J lost 6 bases. CDR3 length equals 15 residues. This CDR3 reads CAWSFPDRAGQPQHF. In DNA form, the CDR3 reads TGTGCCTGGAGCTTCCCTGACAGGGCCGGTCAGCCCCAGCATTTT.

The V and J genes are TRBV30 and TRBJ1-2, with TRBD1 matching over 9 bases. Germline V gene data show CDR1 as GTSNPN and CDR2 as SVGIG (reference sequence). V was clipped by 3 bases and J by 11 bases; unmatched bases: 13. The CDR3 is made up of 14 amino acids. CDR3 sequence: CAWRPLRDRVEYTF. CDR3 DNA sequence: TGTGCCTGGAGACCCCTTCGGGACAGGGTTGAGTACACCTTC.

V usage is TRBV6-1 and J usage is TRBJ2-2; tentatively, D is TRBD2 (5 bases). The V end lost 4 bases, the J end lost 0 bases, and 12 bases lay between the germline ends. The germline CDR1 and CDR2 sequences are MNHNS and SASEGT. CDR3 length equals 16 residues. The CDR3 protein is CASSAVLEANTGELFF. The CDR3 DNA is TGTGCCAGCAGTGCCGTACTAGAGGCGAACACCGGGGAGCTGTTTTTT.

The chain recombines TRBV6-5 with TRBJ2-7, with TRBD1 matching over 8 bases. CDR3 size: 15 residues. The germline CDR1 and CDR2 sequences are MNHEY and SVGAGI. The ends lost 7 bases at V and 3 bases at J; junction bases unmatched: 11. The CDR3 sequence is CASTRGAGGDYEQYF. CDR3 sequence (DNA): TGTGCCAGCACTAGAGGGGCAGGGGGCGACTACGAGCAGTACTTC.